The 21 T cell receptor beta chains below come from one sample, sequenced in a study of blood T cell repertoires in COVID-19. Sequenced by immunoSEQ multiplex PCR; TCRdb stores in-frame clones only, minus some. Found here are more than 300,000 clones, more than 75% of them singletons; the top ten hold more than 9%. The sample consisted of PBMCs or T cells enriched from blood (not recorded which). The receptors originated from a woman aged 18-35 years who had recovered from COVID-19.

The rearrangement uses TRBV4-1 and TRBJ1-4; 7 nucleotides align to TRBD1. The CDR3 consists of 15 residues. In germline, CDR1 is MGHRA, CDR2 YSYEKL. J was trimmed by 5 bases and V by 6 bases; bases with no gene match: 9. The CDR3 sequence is CASRATGTENEKLFF. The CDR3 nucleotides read TGCGCCAGCAGAGCTACCGGGACAGAGAATGAAAAACTGTTTTTT.

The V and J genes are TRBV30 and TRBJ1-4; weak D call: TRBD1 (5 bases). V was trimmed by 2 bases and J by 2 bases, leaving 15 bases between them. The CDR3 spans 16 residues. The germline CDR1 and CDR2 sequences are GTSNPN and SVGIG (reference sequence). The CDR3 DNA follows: TGTGCCTGGAGTCGACAGTTACCTCCTACTAATGAAAAACTGTTTTTT. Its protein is CAWSRQLPPTNEKLFF.

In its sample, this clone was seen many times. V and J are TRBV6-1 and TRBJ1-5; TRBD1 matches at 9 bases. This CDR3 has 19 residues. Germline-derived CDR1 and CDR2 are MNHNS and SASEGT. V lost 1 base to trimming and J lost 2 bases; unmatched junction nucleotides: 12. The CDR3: CASSEDRGPSQWGNQPQHF. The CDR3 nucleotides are TGTGCCAGCAGTGAAGACAGGGGGCCGTCCCAATGGGGCAATCAGCCCCAGCATTTT.

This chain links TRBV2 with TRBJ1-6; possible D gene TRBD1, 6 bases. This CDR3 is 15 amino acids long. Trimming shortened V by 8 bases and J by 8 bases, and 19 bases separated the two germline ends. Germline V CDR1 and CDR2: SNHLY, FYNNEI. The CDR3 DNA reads TGTGCCAGCGTACCACGAAGGGGGATCGATTCACCCCTCCACTTT. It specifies CASVPRRGIDSPLHF.

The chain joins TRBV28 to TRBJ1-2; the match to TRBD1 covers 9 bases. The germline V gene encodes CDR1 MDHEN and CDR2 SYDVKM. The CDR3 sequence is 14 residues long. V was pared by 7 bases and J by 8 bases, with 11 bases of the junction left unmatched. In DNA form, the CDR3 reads TGTGCCAGCATTCCCGGGACAGGGACAAGCGGCTACACCTTC. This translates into CASIPGTGTSGYTF.

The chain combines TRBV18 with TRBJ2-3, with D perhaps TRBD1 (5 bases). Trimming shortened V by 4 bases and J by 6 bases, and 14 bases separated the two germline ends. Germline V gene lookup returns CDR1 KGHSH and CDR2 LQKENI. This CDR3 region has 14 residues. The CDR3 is CASSLDSQGDTQYF. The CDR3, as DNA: TGTGCCAGCTCACTTGACAGCCAAGGGGATACGCAGTATTTT.

The CDR3 nucleotides read TGCGCCAGCAGTAAGGACAGGGCGCTCAACGAGCAGTACTTC. It encodes CASSKDRALNEQYF. The V and J genes are TRBV10-2 and TRBJ2-7; 8 nucleotides align to TRBD1. V shed 5 bases, J shed 5 bases, and the junction held 8 bases outside the gene matches. Germline assignment: CDR1 WSHSY and CDR2 SAAADI. This CDR3 has 14 amino acids.

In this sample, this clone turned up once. The CDR3 nucleotides read TGTGCCAGCAGCTTAACGTTCTACACTGAAGCTTTCTTT. It is translated as CASSLTFYTEAFF. The chain recombines TRBV7-3 with TRBJ1-1, with D unclear. With 0 bases removed from V and 3 bases from J, the gap between germline ends came to 5 bases. The CDR3 loop spans 13 amino acids. The germline V gene has CDR1 SGHTA and CDR2 FQGTGA.

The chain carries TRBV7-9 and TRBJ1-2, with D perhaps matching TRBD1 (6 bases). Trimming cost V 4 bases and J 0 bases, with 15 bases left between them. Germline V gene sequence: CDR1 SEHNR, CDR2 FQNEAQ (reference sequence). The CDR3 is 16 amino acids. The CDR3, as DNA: TGTGCCAGCAGCTCGAAGTGGACAGCATCTAACTATGGCTACACCTTC. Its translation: CASSSKWTASNYGYTF.

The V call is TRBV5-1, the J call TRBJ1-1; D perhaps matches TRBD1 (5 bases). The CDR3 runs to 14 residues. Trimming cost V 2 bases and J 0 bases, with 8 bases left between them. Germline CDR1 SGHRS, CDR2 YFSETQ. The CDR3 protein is CASSLPGLNTEAFF. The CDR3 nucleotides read TGCGCCAGCAGCTTACCAGGGCTGAACACTGAAGCTTTCTTT.

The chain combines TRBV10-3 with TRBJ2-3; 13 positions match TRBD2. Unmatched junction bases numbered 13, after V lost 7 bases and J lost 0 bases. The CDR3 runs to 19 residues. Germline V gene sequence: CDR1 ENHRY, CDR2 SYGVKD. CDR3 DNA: TGTGCCATCACTAAATCCGGACTAGCGGGGGAATCAAGCACAGATACGCAGTATTTT. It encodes CAITKSGLAGESSTDTQYF.

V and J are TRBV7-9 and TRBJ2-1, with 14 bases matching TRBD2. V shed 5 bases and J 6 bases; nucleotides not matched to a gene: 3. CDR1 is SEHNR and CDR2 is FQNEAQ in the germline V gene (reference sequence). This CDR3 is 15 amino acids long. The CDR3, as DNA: TGTGCCAGCAGCCCCGGACTAGCGGGGGGCAATGAGCAGTTCTTC. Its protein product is CASSPGLAGGNEQFF.

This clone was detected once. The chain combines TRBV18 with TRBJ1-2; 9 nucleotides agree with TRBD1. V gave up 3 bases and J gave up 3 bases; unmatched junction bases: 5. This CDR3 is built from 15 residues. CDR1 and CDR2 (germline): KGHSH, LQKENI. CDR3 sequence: CASSPPGQGYYGYTF. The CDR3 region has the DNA TGTGCCAGCTCACCTCCGGGACAGGGATACTATGGCTACACCTTC.

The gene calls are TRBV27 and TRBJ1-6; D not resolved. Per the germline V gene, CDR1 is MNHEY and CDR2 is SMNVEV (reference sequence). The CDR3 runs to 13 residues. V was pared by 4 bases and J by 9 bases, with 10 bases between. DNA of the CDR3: TGTGCCAGCAGTTCCCGGACTACTTCACCCCTCCACTTT. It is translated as CASSSRTTSPLHF.

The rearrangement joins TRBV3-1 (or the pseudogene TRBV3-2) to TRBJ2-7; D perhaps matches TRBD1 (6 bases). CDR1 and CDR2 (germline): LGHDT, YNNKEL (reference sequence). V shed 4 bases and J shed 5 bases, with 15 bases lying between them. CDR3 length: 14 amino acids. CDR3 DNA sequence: TGTGCCAGCAGCCGACGAACAGGGCGCGACGAGCAGTACTTC. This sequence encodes CASSRRTGRDEQYF.

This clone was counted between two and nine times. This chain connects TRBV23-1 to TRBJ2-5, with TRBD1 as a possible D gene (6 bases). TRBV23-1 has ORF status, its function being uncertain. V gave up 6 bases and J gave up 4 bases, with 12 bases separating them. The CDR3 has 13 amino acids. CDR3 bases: TGCGCCAGCAGGACAGGAAAAGGAGAGACCCAGTACTTC. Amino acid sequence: CASRTGKGETQYF.

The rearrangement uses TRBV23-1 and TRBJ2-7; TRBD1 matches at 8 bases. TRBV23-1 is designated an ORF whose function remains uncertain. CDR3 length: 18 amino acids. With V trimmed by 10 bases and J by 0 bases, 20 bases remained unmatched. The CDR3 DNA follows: TGCGCCACAGCAAACCTCATCGACTGGACAGGGTTCTCCTACGAGCAGTACTTC. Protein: CATANLIDWTGFSYEQYF.

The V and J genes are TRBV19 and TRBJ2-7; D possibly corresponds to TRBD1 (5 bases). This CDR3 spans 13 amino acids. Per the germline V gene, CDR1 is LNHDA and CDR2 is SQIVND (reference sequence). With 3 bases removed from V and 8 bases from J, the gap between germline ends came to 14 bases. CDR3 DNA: TGTGCCAGTAGTATGGGGCCCCTCTCCCAGCAGTACTTC. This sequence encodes CASSMGPLSQQYF.

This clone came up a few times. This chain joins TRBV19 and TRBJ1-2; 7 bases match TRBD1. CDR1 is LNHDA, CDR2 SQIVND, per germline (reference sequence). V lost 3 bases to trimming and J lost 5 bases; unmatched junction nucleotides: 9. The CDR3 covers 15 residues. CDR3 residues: CASSIPRTGKYGYTF. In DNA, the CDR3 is TGTGCCAGTAGTATTCCCAGGACAGGAAAATATGGCTACACCTTC.

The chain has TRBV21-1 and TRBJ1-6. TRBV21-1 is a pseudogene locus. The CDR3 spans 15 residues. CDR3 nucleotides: TGTGCCAGCAGCAAACCGTCGGGGGTGCCTTCACCCCTCCACTTT. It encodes CASSKPSGVPSPLHF.

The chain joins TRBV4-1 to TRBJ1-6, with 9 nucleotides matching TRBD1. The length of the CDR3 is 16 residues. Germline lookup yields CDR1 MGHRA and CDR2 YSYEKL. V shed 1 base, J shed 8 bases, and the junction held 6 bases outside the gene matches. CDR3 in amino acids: CASSQVPDRGDSPLHF. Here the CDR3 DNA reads TGCGCCAGCAGCCAAGTCCCGGACAGGGGTGATTCACCCCTCCACTTT.